Following are 6 T cell receptor beta chains from one sample sequenced in a study of blood T cell repertoires in COVID-19. Profiled with immunoSEQ multiplex PCR; TCRdb holds only in-frame clones, not every one. The table has some 290,000 clones, 90% seen once. The source material was PBMCs or T cells enriched from blood (not recorded which). All receptors derive from a woman younger than 45 who had been exposed to COVID-19.

The chain is built from TRBV7-9 and TRBJ1-5; TRBD1 might be the D (5 bases). Per germline, CDR1 SEHNR and CDR2 FQNEAQ (reference sequence). The CDR3 length is 14 residues. V lost 4 bases, J lost 11 bases, and 18 bases lay in between. For the CDR3, the DNA is TGTGCCAGCAGCTCCGGCGGGACGTCCGTGGCCCAGCATTTT. Its protein is CASSSGGTSVAQHF. The complete variable domain, with remaining parts taken from reference TRBV7-9 and TRBJ1-5, reads DTGVSQNPRHKITKRGQNVTFRCDPISEHNRLYWYRQTLGQGPEFLTYFQNEAQLEKSRLLSDRFSAERPKGSFSTLEIQRTEQGDSAMYLCASSSGGTSVAQHFGDGTRLSIL.

The chain recombines TRBV5-6 with TRBJ1-3; 10 positions agree with TRBD1. Looked up from germline, CDR1 is SGHDT and CDR2 is YYEEEE. V shed 4 bases and J 4 bases; nucleotides not matched to a gene: 8. CDR3 length: 16 residues. DNA for the CDR3: TGTGCCAGCAGCACCGGGACAGGGGCGAGAGGAAACACCATATATTTT. This codes for CASSTGTGARGNTIYF.

The chain recombines TRBV2 with TRBJ2-3; TRBD2 matches at 12 bases. The V gene end was trimmed by 5 bases and the J gene end by 8 bases; junction bases not matched to a gene: 11. Germline V gene lookup returns CDR1 SNHLY and CDR2 FYNNEI. The CDR3 covers 16 residues. The CDR3 nucleotides read TGTGCCAGCAGTCCTCGTTCCGGGACTAGCGGGCTTACGCAGTATTTT. Protein: CASSPRSGTSGLTQYF. Full variable domain (outside the CDR3, taken from reference TRBV2 and TRBJ2-3): EPEVTQTPSHQVTQMGQEVILRCVPISNHLYFYWYRQILGQKVEFLVSFYNNEISEKSEIFDDQFSVERPDGSNFTLKIRSTKLEDSAMYFCASSPRSGTSGLTQYFGPGTRLTVL.

The chain uses TRBV24-1 and TRBJ1-5; 8 nucleotides agree with TRBD1. The CDR3 covers 14 residues. V gave up 6 bases and J gave up 2 bases; unmatched junction bases: 2. Germline V gene sequence: CDR1 KGHDR, CDR2 SFDVKD. DNA of the CDR3: TGTGCCACCAGTCAGGGGGCTGGCAATCAGCCCCAGCATTTT. Translation: CATSQGAGNQPQHF.

The chain carries TRBV5-1 and TRBJ1-1; D is unresolved. Germline loops: CDR1 SGHRS, CDR2 YFSETQ. Trimming removed 1 base at V and 6 bases at J, with 10 bases between. The CDR3 is made up of 13 amino acids. CDR3 sequence (DNA): TGCGCCAGCAGCTTGACAAAGTTCGCTGAAGCTTTCTTT. Translated: CASSLTKFAEAFF.

The chain links TRBV3-1 (or the pseudogene TRBV3-2) to TRBJ1-3; TRBD1 agrees at 7 bases. The junction had 6 bases not matched to a gene; V was cut back by 4 bases and J by 6 bases. The CDR3 runs 14 residues. The V gene's germline CDR1 is LGHDT and CDR2 YNNKEL (reference sequence). Here the CDR3 reads CASSLGTAQNTIYF. The CDR3, as DNA: TGTGCCAGCAGCCTAGGGACAGCTCAAAACACCATATATTTT.